Listed below are T cell receptor beta chains from one sample, sequenced in a study of CD8+CD57+ T cells in acquired aplastic anemia. In TCRdb, the reads were re-called with MiXCR into one record per CDR3 protein. The data contain about 130,000 distinct CDR3 sequences, 35% to 50% of them seen just once; the ten biggest clones take up 7.5% to 9.5%. Material: sorted CD4+, CD8+, or CD8+CD57+ T cells (not recorded which) from PBMCs. The source is a human donor in good health, serving as a control. Each CDR3 is given with its conserved first and last residue. Each record gives: V gene, J gene, D gene, clone size, CDR3 protein, CDR3 DNA. The D gene is left open where the match is weak. Where a row states a size, it is once, few, many or the class of an expanded clone; other rows omit it.

TRBV6-1,TRBJ1-1,.,many,CASSGQANTEAFF,TGTGCCAGCAGTGGACAGGCGAACACTGAAGCTTTCTTT
TRBV20-1,TRBJ2-7,.,many,CSARRQSTYEQYF,TGCAGTGCTAGAAGGCAGTCAACCTACGAGCAGTACTTC
TRBV2,TRBJ1-5,.,few,CASSVGRGVNQPQHF,TGTGCCAGCAGTGTGGGCAGGGGAGTCAATCAGCCCCAGCATTTT
TRBV6-2/TRBV6-3,TRBJ2-7,.,many,CASSAEEVYEQYF,TGTGCCAGCAGTGCTGAGGAGGTCTACGAGCAGTACTTC
TRBV10-2,TRBJ2-5,TRBD2,many,CASSPLAGTETQYF,TGCGCCAGCTCTCCACTAGCGGGGACGGAGACCCAGTACTTC
TRBV3-1,TRBJ2-7,.,many,CASSQNSASYEQYF,TGTGCCAGCAGCCAGAATAGCGCCTCCTACGAGCAGTACTTC
TRBV12-3/TRBV12-4,TRBJ1-5,.,many,CASSLRGGGQPQHF,TGTGCCAGCAGTTTACGGGGGGGGGGTCAGCCCCAGCATTTT
TRBV2,TRBJ2-7,TRBD1,.,CASSRDRGYEQYF,TGTGCCAGCAGTAGGGACAGGGGCTACGAGCAGTACTTC
TRBV20-1,TRBJ2-3,TRBD2,many,CSATAPPGLAGNSTDTQYF,TGCAGTGCTACGGCTCCCCCCGGACTAGCGGGAAATAGCACAGATACGCAGTATTTT
TRBV29-1,TRBJ1-3,TRBD1,.,CSVDTGAGNTIYF,TGCAGCGTTGACACAGGGGCTGGAAACACCATATATTTT
TRBV20-1,TRBJ2-7,.,.,CSARALGVSSYEQYF,TGCAGTGCTAGGGCCTTGGGGGTTAGCTCCTACGAGCAGTACTTC
TRBV27,TRBJ1-6,TRBD1,.,CASSSMPGGNSPLHF,TGTGCCAGCAGTTCCATGCCAGGGGGGAATTCACCCCTCCACTTT
TRBV2,TRBJ1-2,.,few,CASSERGLAGGVYGYTF,TGTGCCAGCAGTGAACGAGGTTTAGCGGGGGGGGTTTATGGCTACACCTTC
TRBV12-3/TRBV12-4,TRBJ1-1,TRBD1,many,CASNHLGTANTEAFF,TGTGCCAGCAACCACCTCGGGACAGCGAACACTGAAGCTTTCTTT
TRBV11-2,TRBJ2-7,TRBD1,.,CASSLGPGQGMQYF,TGTGCCAGCAGCTTAGGGCCGGGACAGGGTATGCAGTACTTC
TRBV10-2,TRBJ1-5,.,.,CASSETGGCSNQPQHF,TGCGCCAGCAGCGAGACTGGGGGGTGTAGCAATCAGCCCCAGCATTTT
TRBV20-1,TRBJ2-7,TRBD2,.,CSARLAGGPGEQYF,TGCAGTGCTAGGCTAGCGGGAGGGCCCGGAGAGCAGTACTTC
TRBV24-1,TRBJ1-5,.,.,CATSLGGGDQPQHF,TGTGCCACCAGCCTAGGGGGGGGCGATCAGCCCCAGCATTTT
TRBV9,TRBJ1-2,TRBD1,many,CASSPTTGTAFSDGTF,TGTGCCAGCAGCCCTACGACCGGGACAGCCTTTTCGGATGGGACCTTC
TRBV30,TRBJ1-6,TRBD1,many,CAWRGEGARSPLHF,TGTGCCTGGAGGGGGGAGGGGGCAAGGTCACCCCTCCACTTT
TRBV20-1,TRBJ1-6,TRBD1,once,CSASGDRGSPLHF,TGCAGTGCTAGTGGGGACAGGGGTTCACCCCTCCACTTT
TRBV2,TRBJ2-2,.,many,CASLIGTGTGELFF,TGTGCCAGCCTCATCGGAACCGGGACCGGGGAGCTGTTTTTT
TRBV6-5,TRBJ1-1,.,many,CASSYSGSEAFF,TGTGCCAGCAGTTACTCGGGGAGTGAAGCTTTCTTT
TRBV20-1,TRBJ2-1,TRBD2,many,CSARPGLAGGSSYNEQFF,TGCAGTGCTAGACCGGGACTAGCGGGAGGGAGCTCCTACAATGAGCAGTTCTTC
TRBV24-1,TRBJ1-1,.,once,CATSLAGPYNEAFF,TGTGCCACCTCACTGGCGGGGCCGTACAATGAAGCTTTCTTT
TRBV5-1,TRBJ2-1,.,many,CASSLPDSTYNEQFF,TGCGCCAGCAGCTTACCCGACAGTACCTACAATGAGCAGTTCTTC
TRBV24-1,TRBJ2-1,.,many,CATSDLTSPGRNEQFF,TGTGCCACCAGTGATTTGACTAGTCCGGGAAGAAATGAGCAGTTCTTC
TRBV25-1,TRBJ1-1,.,.,CASSPLGRADDTEAFF,TGTGCCAGCAGTCCCCTAGGGAGGGCCGATGACACTGAAGCTTTCTTT
TRBV29-1,TRBJ2-7,.,many,CSVAGSYEQYF,TGCAGCGTTGCTGGCTCCTACGAGCAGTACTTC
TRBV20-1,TRBJ2-5,TRBD2,many,CSARAGRGWETQYF,TGCAGTGCTAGAGCTGGGCGGGGGTGGGAGACCCAGTACTTC
TRBV19,TRBJ1-5,.,many,CASSIGQGLNQPQHF,TGTGCCAGTAGTATAGGCCAGGGATTAAATCAGCCCCAGCATTTT
TRBV24-1,TRBJ2-1,TRBD1,many,CATSDTGQGFSYNEQFF,TGTGCCACCAGTGATACGGGACAGGGCTTCTCCTACAATGAGCAGTTCTTC
TRBV19,TRBJ1-2,.,many,CASSINRGNYGYTF,TGTGCCAGTAGTATAAATAGGGGTAACTATGGCTACACCTTC
TRBV20-1,TRBJ1-4,.,.,CSASLGRANEKLFF,TGCAGTGCTTCCCTAGGGCGTGCTAATGAAAAACTGTTTTTT
TRBV20-1,TRBJ1-3,.,many,CSARGGTGNTIYF,TGCAGTGCTAGGGGTGGTACTGGAAACACCATATATTTT
TRBV14,TRBJ2-3,TRBD1,many,CASSQDRDRGSVQYF,TGTGCCAGCAGCCAAGATCGGGACAGGGGTTCAGTGCAGTATTTT
TRBV20-1,TRBJ2-6,.,many,CSARAGTGANVLTF,TGCAGTGCTAGAGCAGGTACTGGGGCCAACGTCCTGACTTTC
TRBV6-2/TRBV6-3,TRBJ2-7,.,.,CASSRSVKGYEQYF,TGTGCCAGCAGTCGTTCGGTAAAAGGCTACGAGCAGTACTTC
TRBV7-6,TRBJ2-7,.,many,CASSNSYEQYF,TGTGCCAGCAGCAACTCCTACGAGCAGTACTTC
TRBV19,TRBJ2-3,.,.,CASRPRFSTDTQYF,TGTGCCAGTAGGCCCCGGTTTAGCACAGATACGCAGTATTTT
TRBV4-1,TRBJ1-5,.,many,CASSQVQGGQPQHF,TGCGCCAGCAGCCAAGTGCAGGGTGGTCAGCCCCAGCATTTT
TRBV6-6,TRBJ2-5,.,many,CASSYLETQYF,TGTGCCAGCAGTTACCTTGAGACCCAGTACTTC
TRBV19,TRBJ2-1,.,.,CASSKGGGREQIF,TGTGCCAGTAGTAAAGGTGGGGGACGAGAGCAGATCTTC
TRBV29-1,TRBJ2-1,.,.,CSVDRGSNEQFF,TGCAGCGTTGATCGCGGATCCAATGAGCAGTTCTTC
TRBV12-3/TRBV12-4,TRBJ1-6,TRBD1,many,CASRTDRGPLHF,TGTGCCAGCAGGACCGACAGGGGGCCCCTCCACTTT
TRBV5-5,TRBJ1-4,.,few,CASRGLRVSIGEKLFF,TGTGCCAGCAGGGGCTTAAGGGTTTCAATTGGTGAAAAACTGTTTTTT
TRBV6-5,TRBJ2-6,TRBD1,.,CASGYRVARGTGANVLTF,TGTGCCAGCGGCTACAGGGTGGCCAGGGGGACTGGGGCCAACGTCCTGACTTTC
TRBV10-3,TRBJ1-6,.,.,CAISVDVLTISPLHF,TGTGCCATCAGTGTCGACGTACTCACCATTTCACCCCTCCACTTT
TRBV2,TRBJ1-2,.,many,CASSEDQAGGYTF,TGTGCCAGCAGTGAGGATCAGGCGGGGGGCTACACCTTC
TRBV19,TRBJ1-2,.,many,CASSIDPNIYGYTF,TGTGCCAGTAGTATAGATCCCAACATCTATGGCTACACCTTC
TRBV30,TRBJ1-1,.,few,CAWSVQKSMGNTEAFF,TGTGCCTGGAGTGTTCAGAAATCTATGGGGAACACTGAAGCTTTCTTT
TRBV18,TRBJ2-7,.,few,CASSPFRGDLYEQYF,TGTGCCAGCTCACCATTCAGGGGGGACCTCTACGAGCAGTACTTC
TRBV20-1,TRBJ2-2,TRBD2,many,CSAVGVGRATGELFF,TGCAGTGCCGTGGGTGTCGGGAGGGCCACCGGGGAGCTGTTTTTT